This T cell receptor (beta chain) was captured by sequencing in a study of early T cells in non-severe SARS-CoV-2 infection. Study at large: The study sequenced bulk RNA from unsorted whole blood, with chains unpaired.

Tagging with unique molecular identifiers was applied to individual cDNA molecules. MiXCR, run by TCRdb on the 5' RACE reads, gives a single entry per CDR3 protein. The sample lists approximately 97,000 distinct CDR3 sequences, around 13% seen once, with approximately 6.4% in the top ten. Regarding the study as a whole: The VDJdb matching leaned toward anti-spike CD8 responses and overlooked private and CD4 specificities.

This clonotype has only a few counts. Its target is unknown. This CDR3 comprises 14 residues. Trimming left V 3 bases short and J 5 bases short, with 16 bases between. The germline gives CDR1 DFQATT, CDR2 SNEGSKA (reference sequence). The chain couples TRBV20-1 to TRBJ2-5; maybe TRBD1 (5 bases). The clonotype comes from an adult who was a healthcare worker with PCR-confirmed SARS-CoV-2 infection or an uninfected control (not recorded which). The material sequenced was whole blood. The CDR3 DNA reads TGCAGTGCTAGTCCCCCAGGGTACGCGGAGACCCAGTACTTC. Amino acid sequence: CSASPPGYAETQYF.